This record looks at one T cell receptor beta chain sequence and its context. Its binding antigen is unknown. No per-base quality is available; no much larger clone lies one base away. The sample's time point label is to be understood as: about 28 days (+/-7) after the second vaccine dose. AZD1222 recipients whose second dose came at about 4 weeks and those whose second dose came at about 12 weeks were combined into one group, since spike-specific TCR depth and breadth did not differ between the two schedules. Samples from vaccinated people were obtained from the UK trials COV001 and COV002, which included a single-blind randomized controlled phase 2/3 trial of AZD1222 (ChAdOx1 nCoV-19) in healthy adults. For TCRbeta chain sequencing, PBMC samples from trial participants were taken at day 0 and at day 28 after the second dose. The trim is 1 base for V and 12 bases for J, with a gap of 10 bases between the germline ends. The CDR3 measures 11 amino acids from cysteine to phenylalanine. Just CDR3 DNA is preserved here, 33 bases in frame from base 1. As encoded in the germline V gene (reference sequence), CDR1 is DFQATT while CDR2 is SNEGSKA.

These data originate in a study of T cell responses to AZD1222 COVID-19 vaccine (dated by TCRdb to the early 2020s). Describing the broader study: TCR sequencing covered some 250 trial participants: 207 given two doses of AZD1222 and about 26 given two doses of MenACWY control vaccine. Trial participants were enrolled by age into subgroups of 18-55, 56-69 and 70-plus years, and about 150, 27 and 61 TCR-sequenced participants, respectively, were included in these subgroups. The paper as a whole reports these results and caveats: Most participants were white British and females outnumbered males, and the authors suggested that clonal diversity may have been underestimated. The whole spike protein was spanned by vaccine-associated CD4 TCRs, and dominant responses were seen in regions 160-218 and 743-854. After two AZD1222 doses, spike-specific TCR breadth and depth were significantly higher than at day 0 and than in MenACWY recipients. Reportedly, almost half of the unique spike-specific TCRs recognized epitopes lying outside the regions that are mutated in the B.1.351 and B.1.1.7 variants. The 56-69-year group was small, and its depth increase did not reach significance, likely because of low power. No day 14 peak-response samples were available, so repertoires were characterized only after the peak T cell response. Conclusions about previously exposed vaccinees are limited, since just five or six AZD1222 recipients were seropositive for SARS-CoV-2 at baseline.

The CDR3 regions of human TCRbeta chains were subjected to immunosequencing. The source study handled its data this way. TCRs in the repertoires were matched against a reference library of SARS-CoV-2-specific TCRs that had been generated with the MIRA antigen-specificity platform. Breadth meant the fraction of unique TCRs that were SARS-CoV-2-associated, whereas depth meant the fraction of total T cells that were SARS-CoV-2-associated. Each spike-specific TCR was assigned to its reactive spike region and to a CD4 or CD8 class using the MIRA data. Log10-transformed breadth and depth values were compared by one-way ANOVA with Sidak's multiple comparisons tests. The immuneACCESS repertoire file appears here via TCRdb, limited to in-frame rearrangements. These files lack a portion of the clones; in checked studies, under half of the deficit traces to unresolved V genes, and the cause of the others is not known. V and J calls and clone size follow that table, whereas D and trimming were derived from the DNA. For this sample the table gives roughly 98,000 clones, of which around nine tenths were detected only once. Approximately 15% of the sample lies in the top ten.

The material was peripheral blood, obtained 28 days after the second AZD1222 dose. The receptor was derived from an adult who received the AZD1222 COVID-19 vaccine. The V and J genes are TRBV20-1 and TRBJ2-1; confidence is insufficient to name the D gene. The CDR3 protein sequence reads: CSARVADAQFF. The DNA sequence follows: TGCAGTGCTAGAGTAGCTGATGCGCAGTTCTTC.